The 2 T cell receptor beta chains in this list originate from one sample, sequenced in a study of PD-1 blockade in mismatch repair-deficient tumors (dated by TCRdb to about 2017). Libraries were prepared through the immunoSEQ multiplex PCR assay. This immuneACCESS table, as held by TCRdb, lists in-frame sequences with V and J called but not all clones. Of the missing ones, under half trace to an unresolved V gene in checked studies; the others have no known cause. This sample gives about 120,000 clones in total; about three quarters of them show up just once. Clones ranked in the top ten supply 4.5% to 5.5% of the sample. The sequences come from peripheral blood, collected 60 to 65 weeks after starting pembrolizumab. The receptor set was obtained from an adult with mismatch repair-deficient cancer.

The chain carries TRBV10-2 and TRBJ2-2; D tentatively fits TRBD1 or TRBD2 (5 bases each). From germline, CDR1 is WSHSY and CDR2 SAAADI. This CDR3 spans 15 amino acids. V lost 3 bases and J lost 4, with 12 bases in between. The CDR3 bases are TGCGCCAGCAGTGATAAGGGGAGAGGCACCGGGGAGCTGTTTTTT. This encodes CASSDKGRGTGELFF.

Here the CDR3 DNA reads TGTGCCAGCAGAGCGACTAGCGGGAGCTTCGGGGAGCTGTTTTTT. Translating it yields CASRATSGSFGELFF. The rearrangement links TRBV9 to TRBJ2-2; 12 nucleotides align to TRBD2. Trimming at V came to 5 bases and at J to 7 bases, leaving 6 bases not matched to a gene. This CDR3 has 15 amino acids. The germline V gene has CDR1 SGDLS and CDR2 YYNGEE.